This T cell receptor (beta chain) is from a study of neurological immune-mediated disorders. Time point noted: longitudinal time-point 3. The study, taken as a whole, reports: Private repertoires in all groups were suggested, as expanded clones shared no CDR3 amino acid sequences across subjects. While HTLV-1-associated myelopathy showed the greatest TCR clonal expansion, multiple sclerosis showed the least, falling below healthy controls.

Many counts were recorded for this clonotype. The antigen is undetermined. Template-switch 5'RACE cDNA synthesis added a 10-nucleotide unique molecular identifier. TCRdb re-analysed the 5' RACE reads in MiXCR, keeping a single row per CDR3 protein. In the table there are approximately 48,000 distinct CDR3 sequences, more than 9.5% of which are singletons. Germline V gene data show CDR1 as LGHNA and CDR2 as YSLEER. The CDR3 has 15 amino acids. J gave up 7 bases and V 1 base, and 10 bases lay outside the gene matches. Sequences were obtained from PBMCs. The TCR originated in a male donor with HTLV-1-associated myelopathy (HAM/TSP). The chain links TRBV4-3 to TRBJ2-7; 7 bases match TRBD2. Here the CDR3 DNA reads TGCGCCAGCAGCCAAGTAGGTTCACTCGGGAGGGAGCAGTACTTC. This gives the protein CASSQVGSLGREQYF.